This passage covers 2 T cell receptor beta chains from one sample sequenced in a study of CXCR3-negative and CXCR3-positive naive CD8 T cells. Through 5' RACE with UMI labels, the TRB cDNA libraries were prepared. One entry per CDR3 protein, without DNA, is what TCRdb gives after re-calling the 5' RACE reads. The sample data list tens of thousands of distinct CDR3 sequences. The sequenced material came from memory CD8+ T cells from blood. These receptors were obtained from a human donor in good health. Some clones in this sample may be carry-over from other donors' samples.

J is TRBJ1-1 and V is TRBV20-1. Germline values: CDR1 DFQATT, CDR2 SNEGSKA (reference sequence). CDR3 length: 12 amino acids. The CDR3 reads CSAPERELTASF.

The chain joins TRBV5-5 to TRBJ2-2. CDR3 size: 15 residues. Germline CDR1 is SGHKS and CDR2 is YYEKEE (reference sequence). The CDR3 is CASSFQTTRTGELFF.